These T cell receptor beta chains were read from a single sample in a study of T cell responses to AZD1222 COVID-19 vaccine. Produced via immunoSEQ multiplex PCR; TCRdb's table is partial and in-frame only. The repertoire holds around 170,000 clones, around 88% seen once, with more than 9% in the top ten. The sequenced sample was peripheral blood, obtained 28 days after the second AZD1222 dose. The receptors shown here come from an adult who received the AZD1222 COVID-19 vaccine. CDR3s include the opening cysteine and the closing phenylalanine or tryptophan. Fields, in order: J gene, V gene, clone size, CDR3 length, D gene, CDR3 DNA, CDR3 protein. D genes are given only for firm matches. Rows may omit the clone size; those that give it use once, few, many or a size class.

>TRBJ2-5|TRBV18|.|11|.
TGTGCCAGCTCACCTCGTGAGACCCAGTACTTC
CASSPRETQYF
>TRBJ2-5|TRBV11-3|.|17|TRBD2
TGTGCCAGCAGTTCTGGGGGGGGACTAGCGAAGGAAGAGACCCAGTACTTC
CASSSGGGLAKEETQYF
>TRBJ1-2|TRBV5-8|.|14|.
TGTGCCAGCAGCCACGGACGGACGAACTATGGCTACACCTTC
CASSHGRTNYGYTF
>TRBJ2-1|TRBV24-1|.|17|.
TGTGCCACCAGTGATTTGCAAGGGCAGGGTGGGGGCGGAAAGCAGTTCTTC
CATSDLQGQGGGGKQFF
>TRBJ2-1|TRBV7-2|.|11|.
TGTGCCAGCAGCCCCCAAAATGAGCAGTTCTTC
CASSPQNEQFF
>TRBJ2-2|TRBV30|.|14|.
TGTGCCTTAGGGGACGGAACGAACACCGGGGAGCTGTTTTTT
CALGDGTNTGELFF
>TRBJ1-2|TRBV30|few|13|.
TGTGCCTGGAGGAGCACGGGGTATCGGAGCTACACCTTC
CAWRSTGYRSYTF
>TRBJ1-2|TRBV30|.|12|.
TGTGCCTGGACAGACAGCCTCTATGGCTACACCTTC
CAWTDSLYGYTF
>TRBJ1-6|TRBV7-9|.|17|.
TGTGCCAGCAGCCCCCCCCTGGGGCAGCCCAGGGATTCACCCCTCCACTTT
CASSPPLGQPRDSPLHF
>TRBJ1-1|TRBV14|.|14|.
TGTGCCAGCAGCCAAGAAGGCGGGGCACGATCGGCTTTCTTT
CASSQEGGARSAFF
>TRBJ2-1|TRBV24-1|.|16|TRBD2
TGTGCCACCAGTGATCCCGCTAGCGGGGAATACAATGAGCAGTTCTTC
CATSDPASGEYNEQFF
>TRBJ1-3|TRBV27|.|16|TRBD1
TGTGCCAGCAGCCCTTGGACAGGGGGTCCAGGAAACACCATATATTTT
CASSPWTGGPGNTIYF
>TRBJ1-2|TRBV7-3|.|11|.
TGTGCCAGCGGAAACAACTATGGCTACACCTTC
CASGNNYGYTF
>TRBJ2-5|TRBV7-2|.|12|.
TGTGCCAGCAGCTTATGGGCAGAGACCCAGTACTTC
CASSLWAETQYF
>TRBJ2-2|TRBV7-2|.|16|TRBD1
TGTGCCAGCAGCTTACCGGGACAGTCGAACACCGGGGAGCTGTTTTTT
CASSLPGQSNTGELFF
>TRBJ2-7|TRBV30|.|12|.
TGTGCCTGGAGAGGGGCGGGACGCGAGCAGTACTTC
CAWRGAGREQYF
>TRBJ1-6|TRBV7-9|.|17|.
TGTGCCAGCAGCTTAGGGTCGTCAGGGGAATACAATTCACCCCTCCACTTT
CASSLGSSGEYNSPLHF
>TRBJ1-1|TRBV14|.|14|.
TGTGCCAGCACCCAGGGGACCATGAACACTGAAGCTTTCTTT
CASTQGTMNTEAFF
>TRBJ2-1|TRBV5-1|.|16|.
TGCGCCAGCAGCCCCTACGGGGCCGCCTCCTACAATGAGCAGTTCTTC
CASSPYGAASYNEQFF
>TRBJ1-5|TRBV5-6|.|13|.
TGTGCCAGCAGCTTGGAGGGCTTAGAGCCCCAGCATTTT
CASSLEGLEPQHF
>TRBJ2-3|TRBV20-1|.|13|TRBD2
TGCAGTGCGAGTCTAGCGGGGCCAGATACGCAGTATTTT
CSASLAGPDTQYF
>TRBJ2-1|TRBV2|.|14|.
TGTGCCAGCAGTTCACTCCGAGCCCACAATGAGCAGTTCTTC
CASSSLRAHNEQFF
>TRBJ2-7|TRBV5-1|.|16|TRBD1
TGCGCCAGCAGCTTGGCCGGGACAGGAGCCCCTTACGAGCAGTACTTC
CASSLAGTGAPYEQYF
>TRBJ1-1|TRBV5-4|.|15|.
TGTGCCAGCAGCCCCCCCCGAGGGGGGAACACTGAAGCTTTCTTT
CASSPPRGGNTEAFF
>TRBJ1-5|TRBV7-9|.|15|.
TGTGCCAGCAGCTTAGGTTCACTTAGCAATCAGCCCCAGCATTTT
CASSLGSLSNQPQHF
>TRBJ2-3|TRBV23-1|.|17|TRBD1
TGCGCCAGCAGTCAACATGACGGGACAGGGAGTACAGATACGCAGTATTTT
CASSQHDGTGSTDTQYF
>TRBJ2-2|TRBV19|.|18|TRBD2
TGTGCCAGTACTTATAGTTTATTTTCTAGCGGGGGGGCGTGGGAGCTGTTTTTT
CASTYSLFSSGGAWELFF
>TRBJ2-3|TRBV10-1|few|13|TRBD1
TGCGCCAGCAGTGAGACAGGGGGAAATACGCAGTATTTT
CASSETGGNTQYF
>TRBJ2-1|TRBV6-5|.|15|TRBD2
TGTGCCAGCAACCAAGGGACTAGCGCGTACAATGAGCAGTTCTTC
CASNQGTSAYNEQFF
>TRBJ1-1|TRBV29-1|few|13|TRBD1
TGCAGCGTTGGCGACAGGGCTGGCACTGAAGCTTTCTTT
CSVGDRAGTEAFF
>TRBJ2-2|TRBV4-1|.|17|TRBD1
TGCGCCAGCAGCTACCGACGAGGGACAGGGGGCACCGGGGAGCTGTTTTTT
CASSYRRGTGGTGELFF
>TRBJ1-1|TRBV9|.|13|.
TGTGCCAGCAGCAGCCATGTGGGCACTGAAGCTTTCTTT
CASSSHVGTEAFF